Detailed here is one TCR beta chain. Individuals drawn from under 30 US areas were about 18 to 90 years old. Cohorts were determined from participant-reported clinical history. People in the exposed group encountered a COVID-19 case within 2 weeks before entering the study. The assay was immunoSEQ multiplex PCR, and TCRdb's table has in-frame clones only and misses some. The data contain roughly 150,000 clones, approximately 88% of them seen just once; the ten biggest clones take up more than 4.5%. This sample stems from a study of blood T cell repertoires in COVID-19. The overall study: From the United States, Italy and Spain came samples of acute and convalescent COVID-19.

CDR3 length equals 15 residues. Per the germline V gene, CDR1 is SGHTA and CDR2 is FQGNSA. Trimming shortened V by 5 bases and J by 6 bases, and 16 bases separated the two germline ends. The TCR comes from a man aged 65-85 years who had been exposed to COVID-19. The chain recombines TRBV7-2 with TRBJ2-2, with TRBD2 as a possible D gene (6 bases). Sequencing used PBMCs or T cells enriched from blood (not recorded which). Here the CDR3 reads CASSDTGLASGELFF. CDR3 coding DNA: TGTGCCAGCAGCGACACGGGCCTAGCGTCCGGGGAGCTGTTTTTT.